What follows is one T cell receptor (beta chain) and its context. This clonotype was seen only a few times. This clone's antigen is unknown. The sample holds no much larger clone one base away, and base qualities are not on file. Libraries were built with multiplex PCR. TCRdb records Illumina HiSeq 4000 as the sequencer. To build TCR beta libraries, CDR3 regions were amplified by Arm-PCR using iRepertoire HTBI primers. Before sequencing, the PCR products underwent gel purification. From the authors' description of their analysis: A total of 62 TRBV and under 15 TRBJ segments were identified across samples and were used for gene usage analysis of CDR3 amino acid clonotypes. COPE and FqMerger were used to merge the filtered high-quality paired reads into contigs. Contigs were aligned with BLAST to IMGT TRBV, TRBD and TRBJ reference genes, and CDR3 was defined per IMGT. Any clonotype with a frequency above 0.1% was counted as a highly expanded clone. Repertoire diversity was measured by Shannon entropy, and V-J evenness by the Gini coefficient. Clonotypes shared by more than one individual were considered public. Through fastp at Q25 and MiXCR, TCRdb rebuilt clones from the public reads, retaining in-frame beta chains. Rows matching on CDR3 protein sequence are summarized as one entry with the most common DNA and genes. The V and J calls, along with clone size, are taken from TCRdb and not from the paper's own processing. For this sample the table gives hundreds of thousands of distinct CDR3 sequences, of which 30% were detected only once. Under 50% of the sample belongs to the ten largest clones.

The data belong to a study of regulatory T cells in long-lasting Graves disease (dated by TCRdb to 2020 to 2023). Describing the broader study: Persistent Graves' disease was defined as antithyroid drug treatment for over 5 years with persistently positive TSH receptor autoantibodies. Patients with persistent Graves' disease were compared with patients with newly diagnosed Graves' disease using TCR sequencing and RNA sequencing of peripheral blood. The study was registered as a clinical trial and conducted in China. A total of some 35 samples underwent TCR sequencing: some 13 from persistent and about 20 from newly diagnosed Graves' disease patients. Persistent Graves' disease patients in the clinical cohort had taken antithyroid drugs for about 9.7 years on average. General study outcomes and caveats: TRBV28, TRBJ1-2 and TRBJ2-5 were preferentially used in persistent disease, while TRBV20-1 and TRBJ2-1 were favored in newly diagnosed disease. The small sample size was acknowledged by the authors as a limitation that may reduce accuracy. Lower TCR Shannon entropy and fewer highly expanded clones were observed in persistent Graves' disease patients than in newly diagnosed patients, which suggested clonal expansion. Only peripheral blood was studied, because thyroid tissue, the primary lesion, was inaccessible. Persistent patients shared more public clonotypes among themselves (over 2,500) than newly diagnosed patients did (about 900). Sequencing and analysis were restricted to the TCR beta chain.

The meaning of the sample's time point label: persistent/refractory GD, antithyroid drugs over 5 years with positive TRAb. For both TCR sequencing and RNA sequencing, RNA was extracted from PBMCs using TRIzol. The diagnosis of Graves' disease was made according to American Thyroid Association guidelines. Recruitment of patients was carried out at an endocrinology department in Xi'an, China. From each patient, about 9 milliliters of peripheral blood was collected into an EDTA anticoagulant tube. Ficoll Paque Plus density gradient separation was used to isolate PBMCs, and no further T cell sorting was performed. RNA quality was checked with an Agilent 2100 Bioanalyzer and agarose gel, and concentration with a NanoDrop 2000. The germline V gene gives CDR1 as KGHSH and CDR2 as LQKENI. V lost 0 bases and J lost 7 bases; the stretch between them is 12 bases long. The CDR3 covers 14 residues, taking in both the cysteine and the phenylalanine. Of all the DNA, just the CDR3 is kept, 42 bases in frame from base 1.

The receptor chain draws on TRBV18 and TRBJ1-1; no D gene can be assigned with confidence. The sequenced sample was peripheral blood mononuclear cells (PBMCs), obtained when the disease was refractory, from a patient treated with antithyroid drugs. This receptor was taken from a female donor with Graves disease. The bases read TGTGCCAGCTCACCACCTAGACAAGGGCGTGAAGCTTTCTTT. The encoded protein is CASSPPRQGREAFF.